Listed here are 29 T cell receptor beta chains from one sample, sequenced in a study of T-cell reconstitution after alpha-beta-depleted transplantation in children. Using unique molecular identifiers, the investigators prepared the TCRbeta library. MiXCR, applied by TCRdb to the PCR reads, yields one record per CDR3 protein. In the table there are over 550,000 distinct CDR3 sequences, 10% to 13% of which are singletons. The sequences come from PBMCs from the stem cell graft donor, collected from the stem cell graft. The receptor set was obtained from a human donor who donated a stem cell graft to a child with acute myeloid leukemia.

To note about this clonotype: A much more abundant neighbour one base away suggests this may be a read error. The V gene is TRBV11-1, the J gene TRBJ2-5; 7 bases are shared with TRBD2. Per the germline V gene, CDR1 is SGHAT and CDR2 is FQDESV (reference sequence). The CDR3 covers 14 residues. For the CDR3, the DNA is TGTGCCGGCAGCTTAGCGGGCAGCCAAGAGACCCAGTACTTC. It specifies CAGSLAGSQETQYF.

This clonotype was seen many times. The rearrangement links TRBV7-2 to TRBJ2-1; no definite D call. The length of the CDR3 is 13 residues. Germline values: CDR1 SGHTA, CDR2 FQGNSA. V was trimmed by 5 bases and J by 10 bases, leaving 15 bases between them. CDR3: CASSPSASGEQFF. CDR3 sequence (DNA): TGTGCCAGCAGCCCTAGTGCATCCGGGGAGCAGTTCTTC.

The table lists this clonotype with a few counts. The chain joins TRBV7-2 to TRBJ2-5; D is unresolved. Trimming shortened V by 3 bases and J by 4 bases, and 12 bases separated the two germline ends. From germline, CDR1 is SGHTA and CDR2 FQGNSA. This CDR3 is built from 14 residues. The CDR3 protein is CASSFSAEIETQYF. In nucleotides, the CDR3 is TGTGCCAGCAGCTTTTCCGCGGAGATAGAGACCCAGTACTTC.

This clonotype was counted at least ten times. For the CDR3, the DNA is TGCAGCGTTGACCGACTAGCATATTACAATGAGCAGTTCTTC. It codes for CSVDRLAYYNEQFF. The genes are TRBV29-1 and TRBJ2-1, with 7 bases aligning to TRBD2. V lost 3 bases and J lost 4; bases outside the gene matches: 6. In germline, CDR1 is SQVTM, CDR2 ANQGSEA. CDR3 size: 14 residues.

This clonotype has a handful of counts. The CDR3 here is CASSRVRENTGELFF. CDR3 sequence (DNA): TGTGCCAGCAGTCGGGTGAGGGAGAACACCGGGGAGCTGTTTTTT. V and J are TRBV6-5 and TRBJ2-2, with D tentatively TRBD2 (5 bases). Germline V gene sequence: CDR1 MNHEY, CDR2 SVGAGI. The CDR3 runs 15 residues. Between the trimmed V and J ends, which lost 5 bases and 1 base, there was a span of 11 bases.

In its sample, this clonotype was seen many times. This chain uses TRBV7-9 with TRBJ1-1; D is unresolved. The V gene lost 11 bases and the J gene lost 4 bases, with 14 bases spanning the gap. The germline V gene has CDR1 SEHNR and CDR2 FQNEAQ (reference sequence). The CDR3 totals 12 residues. The chain's CDR3 is CAAKAEATEAFF. As DNA, the CDR3 is TGTGCCGCCAAAGCCGAGGCCACTGAAGCTTTCTTT. The variable domain in full, with the rest retrieved from reference TRBV7-9 and TRBJ1-1, is DTGVSQNPRHKITKRGQNVTFRCDPISEHNRLYWYRQTLGQGPEFLTYFQNEAQLEKSRLLSDRFSAERPKGSFSTLEIQRTEQGDSAMYLCAAKAEATEAFFGQGTRLTVV.

This clonotype was counted ten times or more. This chain joins TRBV25-1 and TRBJ2-7; 8 positions agree with TRBD1. The CDR3 extends over 13 amino acids. CDR1 and CDR2 from the germline V gene are MGHDK and SYGVNS. Unmatched junction bases numbered 5, after V lost 8 bases and J lost 2 bases. CDR3 sequence (DNA): TGTGCCAGCCTCAGGGGGCCACCCTACGAGCAGTACTTC. Its protein is CASLRGPPYEQYF.

This clonotype appeared a few times. CDR3 bases: TGCAGTGCTAGAAAGGCCGGGACAGGGGGTCTAGATACGCAGTATTTT. Translation: CSARKAGTGGLDTQYF. The J gene is TRBJ2-3, the V gene TRBV20-1; 11 nucleotides match TRBD1. Germline loops: CDR1 DFQATT, CDR2 SNEGSKA (reference sequence). Losses at the gene ends were 2 bases for V and 5 bases for J; bases not matched to a gene: 9. This CDR3 is built from 16 residues.

This clonotype occurred many times. The chain has TRBV6-1 and TRBJ2-7; 8 bases line up with TRBD1. The germline V gene encodes CDR1 MNHNS and CDR2 SASEGT. CDR3 length equals 15 residues. V gave up 4 bases and J gave up 3 bases; unmatched junction bases: 8. The CDR3 region has the DNA TGTGCCAGCAGTGGCTCGGGGACAGGCCTCTACGAGCAGTACTTC. This codes for CASSGSGTGLYEQYF.

This clonotype was counted only a few times. The chain is built from TRBV30 and TRBJ2-2; D may be TRBD1 (7 bases). The CDR3 extends over 16 amino acids. Germline CDR1 and CDR2: GTSNPN and SVGIG (reference sequence). V was shortened by 3 bases and J by 5 bases, with 19 bases between the two germline ends. The DNA of the CDR3 is TGTGCCTGGAGCCAAAAGGCGGCAGGGGGGACCGGGGAGCTGTTTTTT. Protein: CAWSQKAAGGTGELFF. Full variable domain (remainder filled in from reference TRBV30 and TRBJ2-2): SQTIHQWPATLVQPVGSPLSLECTVEGTSNPNLYWYRQAAGRGLQLLFYSVGIGQISSEVPQNLSASRPQDRQFILSSKKLLLSDSGFYLCAWSQKAAGGTGELFFGEGSRLTVL.

This clonotype was detected only a few times. This CDR3 is CASSQVPWGTGDEKLFF. Here the CDR3 DNA reads TGTGCCAGCAGCCAAGTCCCGTGGGGGACAGGGGATGAAAAACTGTTTTTT. The chain carries TRBV3-1 and TRBJ1-4; 10 nucleotides match TRBD1. CDR1 and CDR2 from the germline V gene are LGHDT and YNNKEL (reference sequence). V was pared by 1 base and J by 6 bases, with 8 bases of the junction left unmatched. The CDR3 runs 17 residues.

CDR3 residues: CASSLVGSSGQETQYF. DNA for the CDR3: TGCGCCAGCAGCTTGGTCGGGTCTAGCGGACAAGAGACCCAGTACTTC. The chain combines TRBV5-1 with TRBJ2-5; 7 nucleotides align to TRBD2. Germline V CDR1 and CDR2: SGHRS, YFSETQ. Trimming cost V 0 bases and J 2 bases; bases outside gene matches: 7. This CDR3 has 16 residues.

This chain joins TRBV4-3 and TRBJ2-3; D remains ambiguous. Trimming shortened V by 1 base and J by 6 bases, and 11 bases separated the two germline ends. This CDR3 comprises 14 residues. Germline lookup yields CDR1 LGHNA and CDR2 YSLEER. The DNA of the CDR3 is TGCGCCAGCAGCCAAGGCCTACGTACGGATACGCAGTATTTT. Protein product: CASSQGLRTDTQYF.

CDR3 DNA: TGTGCCAGCAGCCTACTCGGACAGGGGGCTGATACGCAGTATTTT. Translation: CASSLLGQGADTQYF. J is TRBJ2-3 and V is TRBV14; TRBD1 agrees at 11 bases. The CDR3 has 15 amino acids. CDR1 and CDR2 from the germline V gene are SGHDN and FVKESK. V trimming: 4 bases; J trimming: 6 bases; junction bases outside the gene matches: 6.

This clonotype was seen many times. This chain joins TRBV29-1 and TRBJ2-7; possibly TRBD1 for D (5 bases). V lost 6 bases, J lost 2 bases, and 14 bases lay in between. The CDR3 has 13 amino acids. Germline CDR1 SQVTM, CDR2 ANQGSEA. CDR3 protein: CSVRGRVAYEQYF. Here the CDR3 DNA reads TGCAGCGTCCGAGGCAGGGTGGCCTACGAGCAGTACTTC.

This clonotype was seen only a few times. The chain has TRBV19 and TRBJ2-6; D tentatively reads TRBD1 or TRBD2 (5 bases each). This CDR3 region has 16 residues. The ends were cut back, 9 bases at V and 0 bases at J, with 15 bases in the middle. Germline lookup yields CDR1 LNHDA and CDR2 SQIVND (reference sequence). CDR3 sequence (DNA): TGTGCCAGCCAACCCGGGGCCGTCTCTGGGGCCAACGTCCTGACTTTC. Amino acid sequence: CASQPGAVSGANVLTF. Supplemented by reference TRBV19 and TRBJ2-6, the full variable domain reads DGGITQSPKYLFRKEGQNVTLSCEQNLNHDAMYWYRQDPGQGLRLIYYSQIVNDFQKGDIAEGYSVSREKKESFPLTVTSAQKNPTAFYLCASQPGAVSGANVLTFGAGSRLTVL.

The V call is TRBV20-1, the J call TRBJ2-2; no firm D call. This CDR3 region has 14 residues. Germline CDR1 is DFQATT and CDR2 is SNEGSKA (reference sequence). Trimming left V 3 bases short and J 7 bases short, with 15 bases between. CDR3 bases: TGCAGTGCTAGTAGTGGGCTACACCTCGGGGAGCTGTTTTTT. Its protein product is CSASSGLHLGELFF.

The CDR3 coding sequence is TGCAGTGCTAACCGGGCCCCAGGTGGGACCCAGTACTTC. The encoded protein is CSANRAPGGTQYF. This chain uses TRBV20-1 with TRBJ2-5; D is ambiguous. Trimming removed 4 bases from V and 7 bases from J, with 16 bases in between. The CDR3 has 13 amino acids. Germline CDR1 DFQATT, CDR2 SNEGSKA (reference sequence).

This clonotype was found a few times. The V gene is TRBV3-1, the J gene TRBJ2-5; 10 nucleotides agree with TRBD2. The CDR3 length is 16 residues. Trimming removed 2 bases from V and 3 bases from J; junction bases left unmatched: 6. Germline V lookup: CDR1 LGHDT, CDR2 YNNKEL (reference sequence). CDR3 in amino acids: CASSQRFTSGKETQYF. Written as DNA, the CDR3 is TGTGCCAGCAGCCAAAGGTTTACTAGCGGGAAAGAGACCCAGTACTTC.

This clonotype was counted a few times. The gene calls are TRBV29-1 and TRBJ1-1; D not certain. V lost 5 bases and J lost 5, with 9 bases in between. Germline V gives CDR1 SQVTM, CDR2 ANQGSEA. The CDR3 is made up of 11 amino acids. CDR3 in amino acids: CSVKGGTEAFF. In nucleotides, the CDR3 is TGCAGCGTTAAGGGTGGGACTGAAGCTTTCTTT.

This clonotype was seen repeatedly, ten times or more. This rearrangement joins TRBV27 to TRBJ1-2, with a weak D call TRBD1 (6 bases). This CDR3 is built from 15 residues. The V end lost 5 bases, the J end lost 5 bases, and 18 bases lay between the germline ends. Germline CDR1 MNHEY, CDR2 SMNVEV (reference sequence). The CDR3 spells CASSSPGRGGYGYTF. Here the CDR3 DNA reads TGTGCCAGCAGTAGCCCTGGCAGGGGAGGGTATGGCTACACCTTC.

This clonotype has just a few counts. The chain uses TRBV7-2 and TRBJ2-2; possible D gene TRBD1, 6 bases. Germline CDR1 SGHTA, CDR2 FQGNSA. The CDR3 runs to 15 residues. Trimming removed 2 bases at V and 7 bases at J, with 14 bases between. CDR3 DNA sequence: TGTGCCAGCAGCTTAAGTTCAGGGGTCGGCGGGGAGCTGTTTTTT. It specifies CASSLSSGVGGELFF.

This clonotype was seen a handful of times. This sequence joins TRBV3-1 and TRBJ2-1, with 9 nucleotides matching TRBD2. The germline CDR1 and CDR2 sequences are LGHDT and YNNKEL (reference sequence). With V trimmed by 0 bases and J by 6 bases, 6 bases remained unmatched. This CDR3 comprises 16 residues. CDR3 DNA: TGTGCCAGCAGCCAAGATGCGGCTAGCGGGACCAATGAGCAGTTCTTC. Amino acid sequence: CASSQDAASGTNEQFF.

The genes are TRBV5-1 and TRBJ1-4, with 8 bases fitting TRBD1. The junction had 7 bases not matched to a gene; V was cut back by 3 bases and J by 0 bases. The germline V gene has CDR1 SGHRS and CDR2 YFSETQ. The CDR3 is 17 amino acids. CDR3 nucleotides: TGCGCCAGCAGCTCCGGACAGGGAAGTACAACTAATGAAAAACTGTTTTTT. Its protein is CASSSGQGSTTNEKLFF.

This clonotype showed up many times. This rearrangement joins TRBV29-1 to TRBJ2-1; tentative D call: TRBD2 (5 bases). The germline CDR1 and CDR2 sequences are SQVTM and ANQGSEA. Trimming stripped 2 bases from V and 10 bases from J, with 18 bases between. CDR3 length: 14 amino acids. CDR3 nucleotide sequence: TGCAGCGTTGAATCCAGACTCGGGCTAGCCGAGCAGTTCTTC. Protein product: CSVESRLGLAEQFF.

In this sample, this clonotype turned up a few times. This chain links TRBV15 with TRBJ2-1; 9 bases match TRBD2. This CDR3 comprises 16 residues. J was trimmed by 9 bases and V by 0 bases; bases with no gene match: 9. The germline V gene has CDR1 LNHNV and CDR2 YYDKDF (reference sequence). The CDR3 sequence: CATSRDPGGRAGEQFF. The CDR3, as DNA: TGTGCCACCAGCAGAGATCCGGGCGGGAGGGCCGGTGAGCAGTTCTTC.

This chain connects TRBV10-3 to TRBJ1-6; 9 bases align to TRBD1. V gave up 6 bases and J gave up 7 bases; unmatched junction bases: 4. This CDR3 has 14 residues. Germline V CDR1 and CDR2: ENHRY, SYGVKD. The CDR3 DNA sequence: TGTGCCATCAGCCAGGGACAGGGAAATTCACCCCTCCACTTT. It encodes CAISQGQGNSPLHF.

This CDR3 reads CSGSLQETQYF. Here the CDR3 DNA reads TGCAGTGGTTCATTACAAGAGACCCAGTACTTC. This chain joins TRBV20-1 and TRBJ2-5; D not resolved. Between the trimmed V and J ends, which lost 7 bases and 2 bases, there was a span of 8 bases. CDR1 is DFQATT, CDR2 SNEGSKA, per germline (reference sequence). The CDR3 runs to 11 residues.

This clonotype was found many times. The DNA of the CDR3 is TGTGCAGACAGGGGGTTTGGAGAGACCCAGTACTTC. Its protein product is CADRGFGETQYF. J is TRBJ2-5 and V is TRBV12-3 or TRBV12-4; TRBD1 matches 9 bases. CDR3 length: 12 amino acids.